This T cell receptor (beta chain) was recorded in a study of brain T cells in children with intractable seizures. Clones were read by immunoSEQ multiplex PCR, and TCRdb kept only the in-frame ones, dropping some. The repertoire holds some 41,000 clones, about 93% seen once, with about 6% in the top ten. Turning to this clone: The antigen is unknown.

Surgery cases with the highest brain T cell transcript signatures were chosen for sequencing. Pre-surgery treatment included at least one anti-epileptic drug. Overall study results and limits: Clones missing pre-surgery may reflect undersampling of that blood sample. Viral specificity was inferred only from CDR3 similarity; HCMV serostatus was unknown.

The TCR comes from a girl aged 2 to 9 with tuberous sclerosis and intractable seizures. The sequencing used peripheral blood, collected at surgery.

The CDR3 region has the DNA TGTGCCAGCTCAGCAAGAAGACAGGGTGACCAAGAGACCCAGTACTTC. Encoded protein: CASSARRQGDQETQYF. The gene calls are TRBV18 and TRBJ2-5, with TRBD1 matching 7 bases. V dropped 5 bases and J dropped 0; count of bases not matched to a gene: 9. Germline V lookup: CDR1 KGHSH, CDR2 LQKENI. The CDR3 spans 16 residues.